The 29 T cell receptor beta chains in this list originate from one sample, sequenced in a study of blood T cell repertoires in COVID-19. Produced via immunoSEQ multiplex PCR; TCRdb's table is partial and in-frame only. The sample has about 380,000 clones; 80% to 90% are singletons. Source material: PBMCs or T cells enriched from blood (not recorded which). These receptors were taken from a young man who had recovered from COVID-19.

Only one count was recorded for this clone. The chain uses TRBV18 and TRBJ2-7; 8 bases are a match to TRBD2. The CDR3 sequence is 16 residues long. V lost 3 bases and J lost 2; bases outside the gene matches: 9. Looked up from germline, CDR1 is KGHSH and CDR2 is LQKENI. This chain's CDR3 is CASSPARVAGTYEQYF. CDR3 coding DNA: TGTGCCAGCTCACCCGCTAGGGTAGCGGGGACCTACGAGCAGTACTTC. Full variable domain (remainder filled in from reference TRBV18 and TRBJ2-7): NAGVMQNPRHLVRRRGQEARLRCSPMKGHSHVYWYRQLPEEGLKFMVYLQKENIIDESGMPKERFSAEFPKEGPSILRIQQVVRGDSAAYFCASSPARVAGTYEQYFGPGTRLTVT.

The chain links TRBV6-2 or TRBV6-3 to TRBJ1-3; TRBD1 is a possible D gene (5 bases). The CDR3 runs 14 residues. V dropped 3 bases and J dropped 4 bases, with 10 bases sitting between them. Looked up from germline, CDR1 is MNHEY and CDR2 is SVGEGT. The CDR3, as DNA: TGTGCCAGCAGTTATCCCGGACACGGAAACACCATATATTTT. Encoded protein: CASSYPGHGNTIYF.

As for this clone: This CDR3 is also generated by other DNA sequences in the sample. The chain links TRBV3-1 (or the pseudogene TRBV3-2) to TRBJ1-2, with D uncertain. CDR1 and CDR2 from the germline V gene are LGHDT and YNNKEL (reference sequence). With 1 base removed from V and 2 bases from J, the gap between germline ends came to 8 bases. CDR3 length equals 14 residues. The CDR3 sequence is CASSQGAGNYGYTF. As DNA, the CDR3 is TGTGCCAGCAGCCAAGGGGCAGGCAACTATGGCTACACCTTC.

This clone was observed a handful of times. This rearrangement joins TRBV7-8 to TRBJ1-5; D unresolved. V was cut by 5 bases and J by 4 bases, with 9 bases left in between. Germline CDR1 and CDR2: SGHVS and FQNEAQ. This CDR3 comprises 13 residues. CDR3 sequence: CASSKAGNQPQHF. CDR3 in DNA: TGTGCCAGCAGCAAGGCGGGGAATCAGCCCCAGCATTTT.

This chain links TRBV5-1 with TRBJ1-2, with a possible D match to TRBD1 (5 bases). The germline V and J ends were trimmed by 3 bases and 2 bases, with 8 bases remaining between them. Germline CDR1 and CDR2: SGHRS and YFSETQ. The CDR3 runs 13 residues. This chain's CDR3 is CASSWGENYGYTF. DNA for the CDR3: TGCGCCAGCAGCTGGGGGGAGAACTATGGCTACACCTTC.

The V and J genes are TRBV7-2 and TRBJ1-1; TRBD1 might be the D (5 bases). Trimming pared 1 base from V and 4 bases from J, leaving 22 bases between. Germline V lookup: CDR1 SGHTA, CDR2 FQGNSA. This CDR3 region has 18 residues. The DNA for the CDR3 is TGTGCCAGCAGCTTAGAGGGGCCGGGTTTTTTTGATATCACTGAAGCTTTCTTT. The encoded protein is CASSLEGPGFFDITEAFF.

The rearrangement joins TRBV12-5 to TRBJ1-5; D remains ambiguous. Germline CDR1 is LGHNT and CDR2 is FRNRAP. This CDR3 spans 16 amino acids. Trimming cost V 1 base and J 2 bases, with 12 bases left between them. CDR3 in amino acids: CASGLGAFGGNQPQHF. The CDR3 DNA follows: TGTGCTAGTGGTTTGGGAGCTTTCGGTGGCAATCAGCCCCAGCATTTT.

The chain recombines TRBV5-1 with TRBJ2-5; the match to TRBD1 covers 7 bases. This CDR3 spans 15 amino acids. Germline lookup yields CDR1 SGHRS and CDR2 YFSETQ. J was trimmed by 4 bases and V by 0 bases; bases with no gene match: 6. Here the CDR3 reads CASSLATGMGETQYF. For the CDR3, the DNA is TGCGCCAGCAGCTTGGCGACAGGGATGGGAGAGACCCAGTACTTC.

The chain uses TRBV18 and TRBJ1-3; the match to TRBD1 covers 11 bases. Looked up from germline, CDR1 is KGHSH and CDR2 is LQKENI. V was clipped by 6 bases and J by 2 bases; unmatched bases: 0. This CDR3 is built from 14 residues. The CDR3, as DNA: TGTGCCAGCTCGGGACAGGGGGCTGGAAACACCATATATTTT. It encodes CASSGQGAGNTIYF.

The CDR3 here is CASSPETGPYEQYF. The CDR3 DNA sequence: TGTGCCAGCTCACCTGAGACAGGTCCCTACGAGCAGTACTTC. The chain employs TRBV18 and TRBJ2-7, with a weak D call TRBD1 (6 bases). This CDR3 spans 14 amino acids. Deletions cut 3 bases from V and 2 bases from J, with 11 bases between. Germline assignment: CDR1 KGHSH and CDR2 LQKENI.

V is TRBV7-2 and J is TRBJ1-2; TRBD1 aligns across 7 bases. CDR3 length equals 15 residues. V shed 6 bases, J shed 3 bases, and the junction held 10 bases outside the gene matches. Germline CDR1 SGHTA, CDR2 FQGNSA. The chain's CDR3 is CASRFDRTGHYGYTF. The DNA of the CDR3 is TGTGCCAGCAGATTCGACAGGACAGGACACTATGGCTACACCTTC.

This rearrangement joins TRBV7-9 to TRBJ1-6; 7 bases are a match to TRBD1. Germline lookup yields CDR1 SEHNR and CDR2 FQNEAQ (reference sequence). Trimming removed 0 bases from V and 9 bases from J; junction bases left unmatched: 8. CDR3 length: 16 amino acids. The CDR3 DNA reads TGTGCCAGCAGCTTAGCGACAACAGGGGTGGGTTCACCCCTCCACTTT. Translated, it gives CASSLATTGVGSPLHF.

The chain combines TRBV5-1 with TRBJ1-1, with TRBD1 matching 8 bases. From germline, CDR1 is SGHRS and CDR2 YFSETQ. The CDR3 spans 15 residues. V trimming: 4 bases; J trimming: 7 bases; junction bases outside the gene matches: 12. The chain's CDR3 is CASSPTGTGLNEAFF. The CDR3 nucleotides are TGCGCCAGCAGCCCAACCGGGACAGGACTTAATGAAGCTTTCTTT.

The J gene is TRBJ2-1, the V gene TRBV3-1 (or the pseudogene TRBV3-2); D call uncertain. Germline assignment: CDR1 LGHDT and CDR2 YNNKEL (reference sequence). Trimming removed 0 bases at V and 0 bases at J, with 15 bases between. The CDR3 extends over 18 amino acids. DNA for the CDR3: TGTGCCAGCAGCCAAGATTCCCTCCGACTTGTCTCCTACAATGAGCAGTTCTTC. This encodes CASSQDSLRLVSYNEQFF.

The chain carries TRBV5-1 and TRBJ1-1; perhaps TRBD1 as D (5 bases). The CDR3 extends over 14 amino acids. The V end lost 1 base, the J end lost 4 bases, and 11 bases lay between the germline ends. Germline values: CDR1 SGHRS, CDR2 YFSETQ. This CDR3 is CASSLNTGGTEAFF. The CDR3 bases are TGCGCCAGCAGCTTGAACACCGGGGGCACTGAAGCTTTCTTT.

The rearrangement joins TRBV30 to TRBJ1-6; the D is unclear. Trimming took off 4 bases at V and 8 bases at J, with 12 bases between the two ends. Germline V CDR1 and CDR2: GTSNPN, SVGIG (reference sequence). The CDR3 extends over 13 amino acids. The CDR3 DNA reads TGTGCCTGGACCCCAGGCATCTATTCACCCCTCCACTTT. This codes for CAWTPGIYSPLHF.

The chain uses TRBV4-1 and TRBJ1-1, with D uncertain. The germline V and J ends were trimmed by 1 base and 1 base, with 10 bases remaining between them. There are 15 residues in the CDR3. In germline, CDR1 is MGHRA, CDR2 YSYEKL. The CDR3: CASSQGGSGNTEAFF. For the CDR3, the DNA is TGCGCCAGCAGCCAAGGAGGCTCGGGGAACACTGAAGCTTTCTTT.

The CDR3 DNA reads as TGTGCCAGCGGCGGGGGCACTGAAGCTTTCTTT. It translates to CASGGGTEAFF. J is TRBJ1-1 and V is TRBV12-3 or TRBV12-4; weak D call: TRBD1 (5 bases). The CDR3 sequence is 11 residues long. V dropped 8 bases and J dropped 4 bases, with 8 bases sitting between them.

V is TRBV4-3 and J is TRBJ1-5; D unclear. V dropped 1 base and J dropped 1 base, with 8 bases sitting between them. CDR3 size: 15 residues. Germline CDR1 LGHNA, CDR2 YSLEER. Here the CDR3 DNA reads TGCGCCAGCAGCCAAGCGTACAGAAGCAATCAGCCCCAGCATTTT. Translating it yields CASSQAYRSNQPQHF.

For the CDR3, the DNA is TGTGCCATCAGTAACCGGGCAGGGGGAGGCTCTGGGGCCAACGTCCTGACTTTC. Its protein is CAISNRAGGGSGANVLTF. This chain uses TRBV10-3 with TRBJ2-6; D might be TRBD1 (7 bases). The length of the CDR3 is 18 residues. Germline CDR1 and CDR2: ENHRY and SYGVKD. V shed 5 bases and J shed 0 bases, with 17 bases lying between them.

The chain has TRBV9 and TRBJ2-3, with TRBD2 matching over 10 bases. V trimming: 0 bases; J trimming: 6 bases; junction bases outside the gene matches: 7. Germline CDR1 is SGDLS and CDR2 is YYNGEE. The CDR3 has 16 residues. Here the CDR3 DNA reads TGTGCCAGCAGCGTAGTCGAAGCGGGGGGGCCGGATACGCAGTATTTT. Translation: CASSVVEAGGPDTQYF.

The CDR3, as DNA: TGTGCCAGCAGCCACGGCCTGGGGGCTGATGAGCAGTTCTTC. Its protein is CASSHGLGADEQFF. V and J are TRBV3-1 (or the pseudogene TRBV3-2) and TRBJ2-1; tentative D call: TRBD1 (6 bases). The V end lost 3 bases, the J end lost 8 bases, and 14 bases lay between the germline ends. Looked up from germline, CDR1 is LGHDT and CDR2 is YNNKEL (reference sequence). The CDR3 has 14 residues.

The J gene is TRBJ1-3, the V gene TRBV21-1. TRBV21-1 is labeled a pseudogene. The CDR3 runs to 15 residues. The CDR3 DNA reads TGTGCCAGCAGCAAGAGGGAAGGGTGCGGAAACACCATATATTTT. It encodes CASSKREGCGNTIYF.

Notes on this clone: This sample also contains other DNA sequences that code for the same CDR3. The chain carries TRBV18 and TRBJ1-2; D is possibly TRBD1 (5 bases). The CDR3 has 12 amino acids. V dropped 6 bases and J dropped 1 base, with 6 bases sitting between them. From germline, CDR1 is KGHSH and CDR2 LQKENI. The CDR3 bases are TGTGCCAGCTCCGACAGTAACTATGGCTACACCTTC. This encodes CASSDSNYGYTF.

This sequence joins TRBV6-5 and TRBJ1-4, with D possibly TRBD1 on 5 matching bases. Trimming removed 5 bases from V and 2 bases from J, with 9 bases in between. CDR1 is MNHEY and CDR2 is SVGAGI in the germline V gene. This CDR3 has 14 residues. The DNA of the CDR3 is TGTGCCAGCAGTAGGGGTTTTACTAATGAAAAACTGTTTTTT. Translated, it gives CASSRGFTNEKLFF.

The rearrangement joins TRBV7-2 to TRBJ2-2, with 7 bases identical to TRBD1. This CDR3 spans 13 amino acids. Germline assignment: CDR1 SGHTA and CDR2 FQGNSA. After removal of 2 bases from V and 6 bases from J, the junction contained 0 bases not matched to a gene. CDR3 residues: CASSLQGAGELFF. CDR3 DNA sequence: TGTGCCAGCAGCTTACAGGGGGCCGGGGAGCTGTTTTTT.

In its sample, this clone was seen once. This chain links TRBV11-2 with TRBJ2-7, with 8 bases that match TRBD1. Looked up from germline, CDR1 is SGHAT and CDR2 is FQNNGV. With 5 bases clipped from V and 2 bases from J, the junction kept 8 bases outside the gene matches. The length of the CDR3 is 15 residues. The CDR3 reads CASSAMTGVTYEQYF. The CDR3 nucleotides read TGTGCCAGCAGCGCAATGACAGGGGTAACCTACGAGCAGTACTTC.

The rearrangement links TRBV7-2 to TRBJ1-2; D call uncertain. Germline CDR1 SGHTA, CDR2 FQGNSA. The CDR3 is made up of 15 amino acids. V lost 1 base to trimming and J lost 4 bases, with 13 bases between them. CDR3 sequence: CASSLVGAGAYGYTF. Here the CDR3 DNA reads TGTGCCAGCAGCTTAGTCGGCGCGGGCGCCTATGGCTACACCTTC.

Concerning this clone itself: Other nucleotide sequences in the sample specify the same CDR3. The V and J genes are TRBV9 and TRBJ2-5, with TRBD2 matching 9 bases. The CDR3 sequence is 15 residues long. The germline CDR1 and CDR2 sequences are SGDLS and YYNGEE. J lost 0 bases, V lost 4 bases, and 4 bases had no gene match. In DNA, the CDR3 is TGTGCCAGCAGCCCCCAGCGGGGGGACCAAGAGACCCAGTACTTC. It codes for CASSPQRGDQETQYF.